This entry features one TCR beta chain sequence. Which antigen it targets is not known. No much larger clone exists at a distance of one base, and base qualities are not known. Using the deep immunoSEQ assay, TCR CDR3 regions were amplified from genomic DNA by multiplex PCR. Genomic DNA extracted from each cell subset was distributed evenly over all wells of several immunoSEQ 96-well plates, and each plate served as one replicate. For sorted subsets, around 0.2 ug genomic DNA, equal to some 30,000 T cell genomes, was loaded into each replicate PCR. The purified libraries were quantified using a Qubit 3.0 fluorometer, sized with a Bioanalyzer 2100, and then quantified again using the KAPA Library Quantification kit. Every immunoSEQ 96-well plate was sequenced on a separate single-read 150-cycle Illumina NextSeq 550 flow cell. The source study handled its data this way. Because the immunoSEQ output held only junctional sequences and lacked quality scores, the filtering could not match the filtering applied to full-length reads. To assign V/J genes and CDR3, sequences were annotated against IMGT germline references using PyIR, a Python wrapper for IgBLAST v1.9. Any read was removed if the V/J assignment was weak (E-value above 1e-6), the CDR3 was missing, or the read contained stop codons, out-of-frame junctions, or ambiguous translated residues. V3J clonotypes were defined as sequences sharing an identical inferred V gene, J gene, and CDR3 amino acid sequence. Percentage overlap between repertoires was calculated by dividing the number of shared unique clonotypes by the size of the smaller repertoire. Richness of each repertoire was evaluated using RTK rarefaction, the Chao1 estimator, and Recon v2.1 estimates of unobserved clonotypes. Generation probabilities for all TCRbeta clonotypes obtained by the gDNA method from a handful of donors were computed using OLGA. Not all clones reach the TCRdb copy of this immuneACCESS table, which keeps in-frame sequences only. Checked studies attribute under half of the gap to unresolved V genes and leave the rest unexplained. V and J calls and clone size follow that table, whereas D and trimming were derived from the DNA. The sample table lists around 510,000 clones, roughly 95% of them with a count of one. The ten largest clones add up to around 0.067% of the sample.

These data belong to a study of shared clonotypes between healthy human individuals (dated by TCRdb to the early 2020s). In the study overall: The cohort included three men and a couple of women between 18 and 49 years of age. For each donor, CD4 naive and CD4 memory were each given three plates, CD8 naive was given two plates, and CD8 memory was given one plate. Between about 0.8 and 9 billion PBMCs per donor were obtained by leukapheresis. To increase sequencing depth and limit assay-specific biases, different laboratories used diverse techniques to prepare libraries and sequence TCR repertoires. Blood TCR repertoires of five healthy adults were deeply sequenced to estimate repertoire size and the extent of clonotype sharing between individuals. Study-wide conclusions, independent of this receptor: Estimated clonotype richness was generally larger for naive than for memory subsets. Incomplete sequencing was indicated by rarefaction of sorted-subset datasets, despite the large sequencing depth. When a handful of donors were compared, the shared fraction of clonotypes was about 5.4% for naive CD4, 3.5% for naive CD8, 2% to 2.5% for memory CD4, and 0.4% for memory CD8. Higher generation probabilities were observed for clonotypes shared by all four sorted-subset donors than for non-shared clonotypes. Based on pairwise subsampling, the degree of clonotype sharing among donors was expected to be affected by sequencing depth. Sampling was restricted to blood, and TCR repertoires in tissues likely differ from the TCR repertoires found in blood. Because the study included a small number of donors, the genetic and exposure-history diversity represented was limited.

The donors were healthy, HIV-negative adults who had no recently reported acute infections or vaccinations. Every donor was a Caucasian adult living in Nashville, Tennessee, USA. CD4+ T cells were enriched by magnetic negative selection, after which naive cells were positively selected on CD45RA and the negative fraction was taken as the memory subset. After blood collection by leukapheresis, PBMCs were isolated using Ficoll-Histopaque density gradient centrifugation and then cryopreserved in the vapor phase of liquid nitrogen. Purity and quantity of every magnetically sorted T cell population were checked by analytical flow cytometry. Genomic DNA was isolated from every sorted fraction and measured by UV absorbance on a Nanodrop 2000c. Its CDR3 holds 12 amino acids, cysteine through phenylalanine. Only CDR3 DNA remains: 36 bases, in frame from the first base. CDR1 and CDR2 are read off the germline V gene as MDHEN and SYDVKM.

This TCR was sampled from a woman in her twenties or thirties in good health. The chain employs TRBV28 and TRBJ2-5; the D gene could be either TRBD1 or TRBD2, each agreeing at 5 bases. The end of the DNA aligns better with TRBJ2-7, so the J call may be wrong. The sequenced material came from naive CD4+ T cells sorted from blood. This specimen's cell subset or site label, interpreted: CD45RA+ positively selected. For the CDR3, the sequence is CAHGTDSYEQYF. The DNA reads TGTGCCCACGGGACGGATTCCTACGAGCAGTACTTC.